Listed here are 16 T cell receptor beta chains from one sample, sequenced in a study of cytomegalovirus exposure and HLA in healthy donors. Sequenced by immunoSEQ multiplex PCR; TCRdb stores in-frame clones only, minus some. Of some 200,000 clones listed, roughly 80% were seen once; the top ten hold around 2.8%. Sequences were obtained from PBMCs. Every receptor here comes from a woman in her late teens or twenties in good health and CMV-seropositive.

The CDR3 DNA sequence: TGTGCCAGCAGTTCCCGGGACAGGAGGACTGAAGCTTTCTTT. Amino acids: CASSSRDRRTEAFF. V usage is TRBV27 and J usage is TRBJ1-1; 8 bases are shared with TRBD1. Looked up from germline, CDR1 is MNHEY and CDR2 is SMNVEV (reference sequence). CDR3 length equals 14 residues. The V gene end was trimmed by 4 bases and the J gene end by 5 bases; junction bases not matched to a gene: 6.

CDR3 loop: CAIRAGQGREAFF. The CDR3 bases are TGTGCCATCAGAGCGGGACAGGGGCGTGAAGCTTTCTTT. This chain joins TRBV10-3 and TRBJ1-1; 10 bases match TRBD1. The CDR3 length is 13 residues. Looked up from germline, CDR1 is ENHRY and CDR2 is SYGVKD. The trim removed 6 bases at V and 7 bases at J, leaving 5 bases unmatched.

Here the CDR3 DNA reads TGTGCCAGCAGCTTGCTGCAGGGGGCGTCCTACAATGAGCAGTTCTTC. Its protein is CASSLLQGASYNEQFF. The J gene is TRBJ2-1, the V gene TRBV5-6, with 8 bases fitting TRBD1. Germline V gene lookup returns CDR1 SGHDT and CDR2 YYEEEE. The V gene end was trimmed by 1 base and the J gene end by 1 base; junction bases not matched to a gene: 4. This CDR3 has 16 residues.

This clone was seen repeatedly, ten times or more. The chain has TRBV6-5 and TRBJ2-7; TRBD1 agrees at 7 bases. The CDR3 is 12 residues long. Looked up from germline, CDR1 is MNHEY and CDR2 is SVGAGI. The V and J ends lost 8 bases and 3 bases, in that order; junction bases with no gene match: 4. CDR3 nucleotides: TGTGCCAGCCTCGGGACAGACTACGAGCAGTACTTC. It is translated as CASLGTDYEQYF.

This sequence joins TRBV5-1 and TRBJ2-5, with unresolved D. There are 12 residues in the CDR3. Germline assignment: CDR1 SGHRS and CDR2 YFSETQ. Trimming shortened V by 4 bases and J by 5 bases, and 9 bases separated the two germline ends. The CDR3 loop reads CASSNSGETQYF. The CDR3 DNA reads TGCGCCAGCAGCAACAGTGGGGAGACCCAGTACTTC.

The rearrangement uses TRBV7-2 and TRBJ2-4; D is unresolved. This CDR3 contains 13 residues. Germline V gene lookup returns CDR1 SGHTA and CDR2 FQGNSA. The germline V and J ends were trimmed by 2 bases and 10 bases, with 12 bases remaining between them. The CDR3 protein is CASSLSHSGIQYF. The CDR3, as DNA: TGTGCCAGCAGCTTATCCCACTCCGGTATTCAGTACTTC.

This clone was picked up one time. The chain is built from TRBV5-4 and TRBJ1-2; D call uncertain. CDR1 and CDR2 (germline): SGHNT, YYREEE (reference sequence). With 2 bases removed from V and 4 bases from J, the gap between germline ends came to 15 bases. This CDR3 has 15 amino acids. The CDR3 DNA is TGTGCCAGCAGCTTTGGCTCCAGACAAATCTATGGCTACACCTTC. Amino acids: CASSFGSRQIYGYTF.

The CDR3: CASSYGGRQETQYF. In DNA, the CDR3 is TGTGCCAGCAGTTACGGGGGCCGCCAAGAGACCCAGTACTTC. The rearrangement joins TRBV6-5 to TRBJ2-5, with TRBD1 as a possible D gene (6 bases). The ends were cut back, 2 bases at V and 1 base at J, with 8 bases in the middle. This CDR3 is 14 amino acids long. Germline CDR1 and CDR2: MNHEY and SVGAGI.

Notes on this clone: One end of the junction fails to match germline, which may point to a read error. The J gene is TRBJ1-1, the V gene TRBV7-3; possible D gene TRBD1, 5 bases. Germline V CDR1 and CDR2: SGHTA, FQGTGA. The CDR3 contains 13 residues. The DNA of the CDR3 is TGTGCCAGCAGCGAGTGGGGCAACACGGAAGCTTTCTTT. It yields the protein CASSEWGNTEAFF.

This clone has only one observation. The CDR3: CASSPSGGETQYF. CDR3 DNA sequence: TGTGCCAGCAGTCCCTCGGGGGGTGAGACCCAGTACTTC. This chain joins TRBV27 and TRBJ2-5; 7 bases align to TRBD2. The CDR3 loop spans 13 amino acids. Germline V gene data show CDR1 as MNHEY and CDR2 as SMNVEV (reference sequence). Unmatched junction bases numbered 5, after V lost 5 bases and J lost 5 bases.

V is TRBV27 and J is TRBJ2-5; the match to TRBD1 covers 7 bases. This CDR3 region has 15 residues. The ends lost 6 bases at V and 2 bases at J; junction bases unmatched: 9. Germline V gives CDR1 MNHEY, CDR2 SMNVEV (reference sequence). Here the CDR3 reads CASSSGTVGQETQYF. CDR3 nucleotides: TGTGCCAGCAGCTCCGGGACAGTCGGACAAGAGACCCAGTACTTC.

CDR3 protein: CARTPPEGQNEKLFF. In DNA, the CDR3 is TGTGCCAGGACCCCCCCCGAGGGTCAGAATGAAAAACTGTTTTTT. The chain recombines TRBV27 with TRBJ1-4; D gene unclear. There are 15 residues in the CDR3. The V and J ends lost 9 bases and 5 bases respectively, with 19 bases between them. CDR1 is MNHEY and CDR2 is SMNVEV in the germline V gene (reference sequence).

By share, this clone counts as medium-sized. V and J are TRBV6-1 and TRBJ2-1; D is perhaps TRBD1 (5 bases). The V gene lost 2 bases and the J gene lost 5 bases, with 7 bases spanning the gap. The CDR3 length is 13 residues. Germline-derived CDR1 and CDR2 are MNHNS and SASEGT. Here the CDR3 reads CASSELGHNEQFF. CDR3 nucleotide sequence: TGTGCCAGCAGTGAACTGGGGCACAATGAGCAGTTCTTC.

J is TRBJ1-2 and V is TRBV29-1; TRBD1 agrees at 7 bases. The CDR3 length is 16 residues. CDR1 is SQVTM, CDR2 ANQGSEA, per germline. V lost 0 bases to trimming and J lost 4 bases; unmatched junction nucleotides: 11. In DNA form, the CDR3 reads TGCAGCGTTGAAGATCCCGGTAGTCGGGACAGCTATGGCTACACCTTC. Translation: CSVEDPGSRDSYGYTF.

V usage is TRBV7-3 and J usage is TRBJ2-2; 10 nucleotides agree with TRBD1. V was pared by 3 bases and J by 3 bases, with 4 bases of the junction left unmatched. Germline CDR1 is SGHTA and CDR2 is FQGTGA. The CDR3 has 16 residues. CDR3 coding DNA: TGTGCCAGCAGCTTCTCGGGGACAGGGGACACCGGGGAGCTGTTTTTT. Translated: CASSFSGTGDTGELFF.

This clone was seen more than once but under ten times. The V gene is TRBV6-5, the J gene TRBJ1-5; D gene ambiguous. The V end lost 6 bases, the J end lost 5 bases, and 14 bases lay between the germline ends. In germline, CDR1 is MNHEY, CDR2 SVGAGI. CDR3 length equals 14 residues. DNA for the CDR3: TGTGCCAGCAGCAACTCCGGGTCGCATCAGCCCCAGCATTTT. Amino acid sequence: CASSNSGSHQPQHF.